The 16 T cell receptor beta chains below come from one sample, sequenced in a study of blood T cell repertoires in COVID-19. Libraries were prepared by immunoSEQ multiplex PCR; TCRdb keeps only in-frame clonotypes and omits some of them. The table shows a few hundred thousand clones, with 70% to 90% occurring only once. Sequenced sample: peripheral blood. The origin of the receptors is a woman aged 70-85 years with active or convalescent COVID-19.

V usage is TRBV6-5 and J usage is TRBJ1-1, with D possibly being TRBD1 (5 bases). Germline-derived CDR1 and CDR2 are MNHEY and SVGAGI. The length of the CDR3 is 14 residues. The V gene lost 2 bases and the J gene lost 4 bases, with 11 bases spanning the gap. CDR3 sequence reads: CASSYRGEGTEAFF. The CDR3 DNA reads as TGTGCCAGCAGTTACCGGGGGGAGGGCACTGAAGCTTTCTTT.

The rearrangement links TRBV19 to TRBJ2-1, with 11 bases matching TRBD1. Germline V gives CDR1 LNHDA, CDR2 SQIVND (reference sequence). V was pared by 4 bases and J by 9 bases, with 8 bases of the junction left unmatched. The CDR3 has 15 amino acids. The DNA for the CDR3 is TGTGCCAGTAGTACGACGGACAGGGGGCTTGGTGAGCAGTTCTTC. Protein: CASSTTDRGLGEQFF. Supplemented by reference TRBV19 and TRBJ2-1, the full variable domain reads DGGITQSPKYLFRKEGQNVTLSCEQNLNHDAMYWYRQDPGQGLRLIYYSQIVNDFQKGDIAEGYSVSREKKESFPLTVTSAQKNPTAFYLCASSTTDRGLGEQFFGPGTRLTVL.

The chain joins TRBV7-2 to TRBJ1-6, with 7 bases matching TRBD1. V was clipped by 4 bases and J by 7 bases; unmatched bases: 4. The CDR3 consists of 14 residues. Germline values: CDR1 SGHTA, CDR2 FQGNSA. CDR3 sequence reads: CASSSRGSNSPLHF. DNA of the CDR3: TGTGCCAGCAGCTCCAGGGGGTCGAATTCACCCCTCCACTTT.

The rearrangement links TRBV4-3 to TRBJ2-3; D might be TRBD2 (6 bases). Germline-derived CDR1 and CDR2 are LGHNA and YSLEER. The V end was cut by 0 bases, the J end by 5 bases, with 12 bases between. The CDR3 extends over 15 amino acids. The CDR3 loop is CASSQDFAGKDTQYF. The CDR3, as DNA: TGCGCCAGCAGCCAAGATTTCGCGGGGAAAGATACGCAGTATTTT.

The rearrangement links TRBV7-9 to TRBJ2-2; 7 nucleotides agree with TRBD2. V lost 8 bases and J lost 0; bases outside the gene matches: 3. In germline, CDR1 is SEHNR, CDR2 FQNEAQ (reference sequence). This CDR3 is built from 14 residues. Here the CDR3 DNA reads TGTGCCAGCCGCGGGGGAGCGAACACCGGGGAGCTGTTTTTT. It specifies CASRGGANTGELFF.

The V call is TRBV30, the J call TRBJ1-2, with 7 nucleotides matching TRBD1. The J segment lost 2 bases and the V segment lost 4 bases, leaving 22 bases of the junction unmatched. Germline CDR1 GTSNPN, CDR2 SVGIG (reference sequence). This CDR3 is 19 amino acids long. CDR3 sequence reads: CAWKERGGLGLPRNYGYTF. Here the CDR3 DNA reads TGTGCCTGGAAGGAGAGAGGGGGCTTGGGATTGCCCCGAAACTATGGCTACACCTTC.

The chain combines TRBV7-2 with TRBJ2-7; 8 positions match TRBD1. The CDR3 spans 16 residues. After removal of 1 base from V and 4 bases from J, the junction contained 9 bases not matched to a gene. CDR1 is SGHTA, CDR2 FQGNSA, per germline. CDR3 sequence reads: CASSLGAAGGGYEQYF. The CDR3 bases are TGTGCCAGCAGCTTAGGGGCTGCAGGGGGCGGGTACGAGCAGTACTTC.

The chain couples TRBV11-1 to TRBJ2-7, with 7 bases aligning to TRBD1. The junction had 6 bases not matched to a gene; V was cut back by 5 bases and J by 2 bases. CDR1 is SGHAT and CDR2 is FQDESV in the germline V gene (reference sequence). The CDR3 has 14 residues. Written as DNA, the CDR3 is TGTGCCAGCAGCACCACCGGGACAGCCTACGAGCAGTACTTC. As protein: CASSTTGTAYEQYF.

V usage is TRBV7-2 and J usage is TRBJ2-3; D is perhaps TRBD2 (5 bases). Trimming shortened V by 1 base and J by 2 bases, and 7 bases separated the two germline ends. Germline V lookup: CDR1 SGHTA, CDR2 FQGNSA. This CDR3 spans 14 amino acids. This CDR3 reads CASSLERATDTQYF. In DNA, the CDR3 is TGTGCCAGCAGCTTAGAGAGGGCCACAGATACGCAGTATTTT.

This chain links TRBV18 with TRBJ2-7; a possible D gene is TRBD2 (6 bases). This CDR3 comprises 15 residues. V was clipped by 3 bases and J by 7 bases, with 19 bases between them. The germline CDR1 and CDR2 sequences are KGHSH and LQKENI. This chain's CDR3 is CASSPSGTSSGEQYF. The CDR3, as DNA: TGTGCCAGCTCACCTTCGGGGACTTCCTCAGGGGAGCAGTACTTC.

The CDR3 DNA sequence: TGTGCCAGCAGCTTATGGTCAGGGGGCGATGGAAACACCATATATTTT. Amino acid sequence: CASSLWSGGDGNTIYF. The chain employs TRBV7-8 and TRBJ1-3; TRBD1 agrees at 8 bases. Germline lookup yields CDR1 SGHVS and CDR2 FQNEAQ. V lost 2 bases, J lost 3 bases, and 6 bases stayed unmatched. This CDR3 has 16 amino acids.

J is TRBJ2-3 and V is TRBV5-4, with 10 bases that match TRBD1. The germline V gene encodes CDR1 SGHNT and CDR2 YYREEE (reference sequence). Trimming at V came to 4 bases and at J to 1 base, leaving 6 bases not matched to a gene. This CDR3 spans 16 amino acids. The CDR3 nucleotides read TGTGCCAGCAGCCCTTCCGGGACAGGGGGCACAGATACGCAGTATTTT. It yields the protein CASSPSGTGGTDTQYF.

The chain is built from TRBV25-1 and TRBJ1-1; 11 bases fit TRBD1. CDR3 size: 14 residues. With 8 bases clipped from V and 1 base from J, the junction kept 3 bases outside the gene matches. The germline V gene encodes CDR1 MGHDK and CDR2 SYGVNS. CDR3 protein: CASGQGAGNTEAFF. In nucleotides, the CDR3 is TGTGCCAGCGGACAGGGGGCGGGGAACACTGAAGCTTTCTTT.

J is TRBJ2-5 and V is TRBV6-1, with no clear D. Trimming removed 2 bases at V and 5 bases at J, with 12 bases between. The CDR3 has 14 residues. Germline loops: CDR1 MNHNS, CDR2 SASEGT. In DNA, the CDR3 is TGTGCCAGCAGTGAATCTGGAGCTCGTGAGACCCAGTACTTC. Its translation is CASSESGARETQYF.

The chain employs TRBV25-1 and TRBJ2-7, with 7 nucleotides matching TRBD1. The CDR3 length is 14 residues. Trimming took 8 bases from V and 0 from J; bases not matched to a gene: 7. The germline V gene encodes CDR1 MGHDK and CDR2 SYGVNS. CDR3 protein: CASHPGTASYEQYF. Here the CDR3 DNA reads TGTGCCAGCCACCCAGGGACAGCCTCCTACGAGCAGTACTTC.

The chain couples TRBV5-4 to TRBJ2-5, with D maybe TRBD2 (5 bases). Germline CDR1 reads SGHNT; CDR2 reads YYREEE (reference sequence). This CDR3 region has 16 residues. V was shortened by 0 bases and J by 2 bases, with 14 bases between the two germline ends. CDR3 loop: CASSLGGVGRQETQYF. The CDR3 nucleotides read TGTGCCAGCAGCTTGGGGGGAGTAGGTAGACAAGAGACCCAGTACTTC.